Presented here are 10 T cell receptor beta chains from one specimen sequenced in a study of blood T cell repertoires in COVID-19. Libraries were prepared by immunoSEQ multiplex PCR; TCRdb keeps only in-frame clonotypes and omits some of them. The sample shows some 250,000 clones, around 87% of them seen only once. Sequencing was done on a sample of peripheral blood. Every receptor here comes from a woman aged 30 to 39 who had recovered from COVID-19.

The sample holds one count of this clone. The chain employs TRBV7-8 and TRBJ1-1, with 8 bases fitting TRBD1. Per the germline V gene, CDR1 is SGHVS and CDR2 is FQNEAQ. V trimming: 4 bases; J trimming: 1 base; junction bases outside the gene matches: 5. The CDR3 covers 15 residues. This CDR3 is CASSSGQGPNTEAFF. The CDR3 DNA reads TGTGCCAGCAGCTCCGGACAGGGACCGAACACTGAAGCTTTCTTT.

V and J are TRBV6-1 and TRBJ1-2; D is perhaps TRBD1 (5 bases). The CDR3 is 13 residues long. V was trimmed by 3 bases and J by 5 bases, leaving 10 bases between them. Looked up from germline, CDR1 is MNHNS and CDR2 is SASEGT. The CDR3 region is CASSERDLYGYTF. As DNA, the CDR3 is TGTGCCAGCAGTGAGCGGGACCTATATGGCTACACCTTC.

Concerning this clone itself: The same CDR3 can be traced to other DNA sequences in this sample. The chain joins TRBV9 to TRBJ2-7; 9 positions match TRBD1. The germline CDR1 and CDR2 sequences are SGDLS and YYNGEE. This CDR3 region has 14 residues. With 2 bases clipped from V and 2 bases from J, the junction kept 2 bases outside the gene matches. CDR3 residues: CASSVGTGTYEQYF. In nucleotides, the CDR3 is TGTGCCAGCAGCGTGGGGACAGGGACCTACGAGCAGTACTTC.

Written as DNA, the CDR3 is TGTGCCAGCAGCTTAATGGTTTTTGCGGCAGAAGTTAACTATGGCTACACCTTC. Translating it yields CASSLMVFAAEVNYGYTF. This chain connects TRBV7-8 to TRBJ1-2; D uncertain. Per the germline V gene, CDR1 is SGHVS and CDR2 is FQNEAQ. The CDR3 contains 18 residues. The germline V and J ends were trimmed by 2 bases and 1 base, with 20 bases remaining between them.

This sequence joins TRBV7-3 and TRBJ2-2; 10 bases are a match to TRBD1. The J segment lost 6 bases and the V segment lost 5 bases, leaving 3 bases of the junction unmatched. CDR1 and CDR2 from the germline V gene are SGHTA and FQGTGA. CDR3 length: 14 amino acids. The CDR3 spells CASSRGQGSGELFF. In DNA, the CDR3 is TGTGCCAGCAGCAGGGGACAGGGGTCCGGGGAGCTGTTTTTT.

With regard to this clone: Other DNA sequences from this sample encode an identical CDR3 as well. The CDR3 protein is CASSLGAGELFF. CDR3 DNA sequence: TGTGCCAGCAGTTTAGGCGCCGGGGAGCTGTTTTTT. The chain employs TRBV12-3 or TRBV12-4 and TRBJ2-2; no clear D gene. This CDR3 is 12 amino acids long. V lost 1 base, J lost 6 bases, and 3 bases lay in between.

This rearrangement joins TRBV7-2 to TRBJ1-2, with 9 positions matching TRBD1. This CDR3 is built from 14 residues. Germline CDR1 is SGHTA and CDR2 is FQGNSA. With V trimmed by 4 bases and J by 8 bases, 8 bases remained unmatched. CDR3 in amino acids: CASSYQQGAEGYTF. The CDR3 DNA sequence: TGTGCCAGCAGCTATCAACAGGGGGCGGAGGGCTACACCTTC. The complete variable domain, with remaining parts taken from reference TRBV7-2 and TRBJ1-2, reads GAGVSQSPSNKVTEKGKDVELRCDPISGHTALYWYRQSLGQGLEFLIYFQGNSAPDKSGLPSDRFSAERTGGSVSTLTIQRTQQEDSAVYLCASSYQQGAEGYTFGSGTRLTVV.

The chain uses TRBV29-1 and TRBJ2-5, with 8 bases fitting TRBD1. The CDR3 has 15 amino acids. V lost 4 bases, J lost 1 base, and 8 bases stayed unmatched. Germline V lookup: CDR1 SQVTM, CDR2 ANQGSEA. The CDR3 is CSVVETGDLQETQYF. The CDR3 DNA reads TGCAGCGTTGTGGAGACAGGGGACCTCCAAGAGACCCAGTACTTC. The variable domain in full, with the rest retrieved from reference TRBV29-1 and TRBJ2-5, is SAVISQKPSRDICQRGTSLTIQCQVDSQVTMMFWYRQQPGQSLTLIATANQGSEATYESGFVIDKFPISRPNLTFSTLTVSNMSPEDSSIYLCSVVETGDLQETQYFGPGTRLLVL.

The chain joins TRBV7-3 to TRBJ2-6; tentative D call: TRBD1 (5 bases). The CDR3 contains 16 residues. Germline values: CDR1 SGHTA, CDR2 FQGTGA. The V gene lost 0 bases and the J gene lost 2 bases, with 8 bases spanning the gap. The CDR3 protein is CASSLTGRAGANVLTF. CDR3 sequence (DNA): TGTGCCAGCAGCTTAACGGGCAGGGCTGGGGCCAACGTCCTGACTTTC. Drawing the rest from reference TRBV7-3 and TRBJ2-6, the complete variable domain is GAGVSQTPSNKVTEKGKYVELRCDPISGHTALYWYRQSLGQGPEFLIYFQGTGAADDSGLPNDRFFAVRPEGSVSTLKIQRTERGDSAVYLCASSLTGRAGANVLTFGAGSRLTVL.

This chain links TRBV6-5 with TRBJ2-3; D may be TRBD2 (6 bases). Germline V gene sequence: CDR1 MNHEY, CDR2 SVGAGI. The CDR3 runs 11 residues. The V end was cut by 7 bases, the J end by 6 bases, with 8 bases between. CDR3: CASMAGDTQYF. CDR3 nucleotides: TGTGCCAGCATGGCGGGGGATACGCAGTATTTT.